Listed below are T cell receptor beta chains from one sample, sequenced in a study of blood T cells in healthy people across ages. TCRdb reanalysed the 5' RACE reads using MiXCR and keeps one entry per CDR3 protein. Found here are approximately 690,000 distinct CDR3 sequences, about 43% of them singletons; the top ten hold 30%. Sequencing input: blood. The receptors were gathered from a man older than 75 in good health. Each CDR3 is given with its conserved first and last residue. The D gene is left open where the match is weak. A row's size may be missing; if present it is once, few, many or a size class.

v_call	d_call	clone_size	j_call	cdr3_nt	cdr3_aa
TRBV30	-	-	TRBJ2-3	TGTGCCTGGAGCACGACAGGCGCTAGCACAGATACGCAGTATTTT	CAWSTTGASTDTQYF
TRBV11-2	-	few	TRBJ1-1	TGTGCCAGCAGCCCGAGAACAGGGACGACTGAAGCTTTCTTT	CASSPRTGTTEAFF
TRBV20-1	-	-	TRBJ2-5	TGCAGTGCTAGAGATTTCGCAGGGGGGGGTGATGAGACCCAGTACTTC	CSARDFAGGGDETQYF
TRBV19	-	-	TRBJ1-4	TGTGCCAGTACCAAGGGGGGCACCCGAGATGAAAAACTGTTTTTT	CASTKGGTRDEKLFF
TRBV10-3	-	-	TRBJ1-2	TGTGCCATCAGTGCCGGCAGGCGAGATGGCTACACCTTC	CAISAGRRDGYTF
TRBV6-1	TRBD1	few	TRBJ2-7	TGTGCCAGCACATCGGGGCCCTTAGGGGGCGGAAGCGAGCAGTACTTC	CASTSGPLGGGSEQYF
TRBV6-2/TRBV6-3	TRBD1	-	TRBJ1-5	TGTGCCAGCAGCCAAACGACAGGGCGTCAGCCCCAGCATTTT	CASSQTTGRQPQHF
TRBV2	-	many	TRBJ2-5	TGTGCCAGCAGTCTCCCGGCGGGCAGAGAGACCCAGTACTTC	CASSLPAGRETQYF
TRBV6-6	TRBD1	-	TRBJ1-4	TGTGCCAGCACCAAAAAACAGGGGTATAATGAAAAACTGTTTTTT	CASTKKQGYNEKLFF
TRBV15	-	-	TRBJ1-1	TGTGCCACCAGCAGAGATAGTCAGGTGACCGAGGCTTTCTTT	CATSRDSQVTEAFF
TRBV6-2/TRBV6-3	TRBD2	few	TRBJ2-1	TGTGCCAGCAGTAGCCCTAGCGGGAGGTACAATGAGCAGTTCTTC	CASSSPSGRYNEQFF
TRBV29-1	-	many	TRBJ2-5	TGCAGCGCCCGACTACTTCAAGAGACCCAGTACTTC	CSARLLQETQYF
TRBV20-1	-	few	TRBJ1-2	TGCAGTGCTATCCCAGGCAGAGACTATGGCTACACCTTC	CSAIPGRDYGYTF
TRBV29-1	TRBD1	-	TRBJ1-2	TGCAGCGGGGGGACAGGAGAAGGCTACACCTTC	CSGGTGEGYTF
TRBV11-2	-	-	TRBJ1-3	TGTGCCAGCAGCTTAGGGGCAGGGTCCGGAAACACCATATATTTT	CASSLGAGSGNTIYF
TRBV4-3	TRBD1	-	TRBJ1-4	TGCGCCAGCAGCCAAGACAGGGGGAGAATGGCTAATGAAAAACTGTTTTTT	CASSQDRGRMANEKLFF
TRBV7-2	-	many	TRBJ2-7	TGTGCCAGCAGAGCCCCAGCCGCGGCCTACGAGCAGTACTTC	CASRAPAAAYEQYF
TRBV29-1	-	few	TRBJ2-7	TGCAGCGTTGATCTGGGGACCCCCCCCTACGAGCAGTACTTC	CSVDLGTPPYEQYF
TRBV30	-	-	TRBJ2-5	TGTGCCTGGAAGGGGACGAAAGAGACCCAGTACTTC	CAWKGTKETQYF
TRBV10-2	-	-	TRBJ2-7	TGCGCCAGCACCAATAATCCCTACGAGCAGTACTTC	CASTNNPYEQYF
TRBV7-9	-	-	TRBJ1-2	TGTGCCAGCAGCACCGTGGCGGGGCGACCTTCGGGGGGCTACACCTTC	CASSTVAGRPSGGYTF
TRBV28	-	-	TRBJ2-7	TGTGCCAGCAGTTTTTATTCCGAGCAGTACTTC	CASSFYSEQYF
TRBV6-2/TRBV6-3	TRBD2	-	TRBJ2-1	TGTGCCAGCATAGGACGGCGGGGGGGCCTTGTCTCCTACAATGAGCAGTTCTTC	CASIGRRGGLVSYNEQFF
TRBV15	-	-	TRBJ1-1	TGTGCCACCAGCAGAGATTCCGGTTTTGAAGCTTTCTTT	CATSRDSGFEAFF
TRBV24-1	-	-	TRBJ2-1	TGTGCCACCAGTGGGAATACCGGGCCCTCCTACGAGCAGTTCTTC	CATSGNTGPSYEQFF
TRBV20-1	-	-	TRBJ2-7	TGCAGTGCTAGACCCGCTTCTCAGGGTTACGAGCAGTACTTC	CSARPASQGYEQYF
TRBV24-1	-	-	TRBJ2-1	TGTGCCACCATGTCGACCAAAGGAGATAACAATGAGCAGTTCTTC	CATMSTKGDNNEQFF
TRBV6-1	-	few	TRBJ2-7	TGTGCCAGCAGTAAACGGGACCCCTCCTACGAGCAGTACTTC	CASSKRDPSYEQYF
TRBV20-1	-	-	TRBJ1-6	TGCAGTGCTGGCGGCGGAGGAAGGACACCCCTCCACTTT	CSAGGGGRTPLHF
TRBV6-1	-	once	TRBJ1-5	TGTGCCAGCAGTGAACTATGGTATCAGCCCCAGCATTTT	CASSELWYQPQHF
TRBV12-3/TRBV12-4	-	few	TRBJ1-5	TGTGCCAGCAGTTCCCGCAGTAATCAGCCCCAGCATTTT	CASSSRSNQPQHF
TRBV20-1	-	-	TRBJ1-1	TGCAGTGCTGGGCGGGGGCGGGTCACTGAAGCTTTCTTT	CSAGRGRVTEAFF
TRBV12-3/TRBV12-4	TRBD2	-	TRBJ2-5	TGTGCCAGCAGTTCCCCTAGCGGGGGGACGAAGGAGACCCAGTACTTC	CASSSPSGGTKETQYF
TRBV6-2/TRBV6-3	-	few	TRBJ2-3	TGTGCCAGCAGCCTCCGGACACCAAGCACAGATACGCAGTATTTT	CASSLRTPSTDTQYF
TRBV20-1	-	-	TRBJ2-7	TGCAGTGCCCCGAGGACGGATAAAATCTACGAGCAGTACTTC	CSAPRTDKIYEQYF
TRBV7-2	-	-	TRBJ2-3	TGTGCCAGCAGCTTCCGGCGGGGATCTAGCACAGATACGCAGTATTTT	CASSFRRGSSTDTQYF
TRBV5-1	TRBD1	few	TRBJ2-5	TGCGCCAGCAGCTCGCGGGTACAGGGGCAAGAGACCCAGTACTTC	CASSSRVQGQETQYF
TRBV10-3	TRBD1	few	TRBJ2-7	TGTGCCATCAGTGCACGAGGGGGCAGGGGGCTTTCCTACGAGCAGTACTTC	CAISARGGRGLSYEQYF
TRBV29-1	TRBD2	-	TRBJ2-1	TGCAGCGTGGGCTTACGGAAGCGGGGATCCTACAATGAGCAGTTCTTC	CSVGLRKRGSYNEQFF
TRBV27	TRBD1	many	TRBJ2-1	TGTGCCAGCAGTGGGTTACGGGACAGGGGGCTTGGGAATGAGCAGTTCTTC	CASSGLRDRGLGNEQFF
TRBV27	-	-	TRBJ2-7	TGTGCCAGCAGTGTACGGCGGATACCCTACGAGCAGTACTTC	CASSVRRIPYEQYF
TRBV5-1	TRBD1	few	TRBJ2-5	TGCGCCAGCAGCTTCTATCCGGGACAGGGTAGGGAGACCCAGTACTTC	CASSFYPGQGRETQYF
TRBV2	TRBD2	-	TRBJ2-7	TGTGCCAGCAGGCCCCGCGCGTCGGGGGGCGAGCAGTACTTC	CASRPRASGGEQYF
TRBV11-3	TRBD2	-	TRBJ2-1	TGTGCCAGCAGCTTAGCTAGCGGGAGGTCTGAGCAGTTCTTC	CASSLASGRSEQFF
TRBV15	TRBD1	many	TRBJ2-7	TGTGCCACCAGCAGAGTAGGGACAGTCAGCTACGAGCAGTACTTC	CATSRVGTVSYEQYF
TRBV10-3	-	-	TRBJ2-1	TGTGCCATCAGGGACTTCGGCGGGGAAAGGAATGAGCAGTTCTTC	CAIRDFGGERNEQFF
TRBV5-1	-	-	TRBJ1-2	TGCGCCAGCAGCTTCAGTTCGGACGGTGGGTCTGGCTACACCTTC	CASSFSSDGGSGYTF
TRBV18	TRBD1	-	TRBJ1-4	TGTGCCAGCTCACCACAGGGGGCAAATAAGGAAAAACTGTTTTTT	CASSPQGANKEKLFF
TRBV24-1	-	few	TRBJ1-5	TGTGCCACCAGTGGACCAAGGGACAATCAGCCCCAGCATTTT	CATSGPRDNQPQHF
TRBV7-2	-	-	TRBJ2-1	TGTGCCAGCAGCTCCCGTCGGGGGGCCCAGAACAATGAGCAGTTCTTC	CASSSRRGAQNNEQFF
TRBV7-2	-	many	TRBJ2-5	TGTGCCAGCAGCTTACGTGGTGGGGGAGTTGGGGAGACCCAGTACTTC	CASSLRGGGVGETQYF
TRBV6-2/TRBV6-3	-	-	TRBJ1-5	TGTGCCAGCAGTGGGACCCGCGATGCCCAGCATTTT	CASSGTRDAQHF
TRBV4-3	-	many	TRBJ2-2	TGCGCCAGCAGCCAGGAAGGGAACACCGGGGAGCTGTTTTTT	CASSQEGNTGELFF
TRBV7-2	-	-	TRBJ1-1	TGTGCCAGCAGCCGCCCGACAAACAGCGCTGAAGCTTTCTTT	CASSRPTNSAEAFF
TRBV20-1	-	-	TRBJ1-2	TGCAGTGCTTCGCCCCGGGAGAACTATGGCTACACCTTC	CSASPRENYGYTF
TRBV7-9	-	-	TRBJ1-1	TGTGCCAGCAGCTTTATACATAAGAACACTGAAGCTTTCTTT	CASSFIHKNTEAFF
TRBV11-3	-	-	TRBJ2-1	TGTGCCAGCAGCTTAGAGGGGTTTGGGGATGAGCAGTTCTTC	CASSLEGFGDEQFF